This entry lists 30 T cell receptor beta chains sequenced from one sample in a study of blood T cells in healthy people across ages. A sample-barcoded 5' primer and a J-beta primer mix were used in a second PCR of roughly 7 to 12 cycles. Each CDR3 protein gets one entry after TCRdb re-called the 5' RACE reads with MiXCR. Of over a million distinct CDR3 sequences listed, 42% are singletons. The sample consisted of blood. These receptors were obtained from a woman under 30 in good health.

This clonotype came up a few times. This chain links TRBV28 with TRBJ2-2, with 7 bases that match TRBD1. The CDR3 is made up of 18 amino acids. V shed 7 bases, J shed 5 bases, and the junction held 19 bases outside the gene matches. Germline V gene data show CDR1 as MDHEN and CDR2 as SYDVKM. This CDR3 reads CASIPQSTGALGTGELFF. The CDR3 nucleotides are TGTGCCAGCATCCCTCAATCAACAGGGGCTCTAGGTACCGGGGAGCTGTTTTTT.

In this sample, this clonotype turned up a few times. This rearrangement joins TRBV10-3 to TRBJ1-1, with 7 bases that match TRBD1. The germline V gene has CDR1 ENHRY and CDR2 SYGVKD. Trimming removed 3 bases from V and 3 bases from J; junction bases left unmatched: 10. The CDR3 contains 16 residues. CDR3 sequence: CAISDSVDRVYTEAFF. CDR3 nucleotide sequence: TGTGCCATCAGTGATTCGGTCGACAGGGTTTACACTGAAGCTTTCTTT.

The CDR3 is CSADVGDGYTF. The CDR3 DNA is TGCAGCGCTGACGTTGGGGATGGCTACACCTTC. This chain links TRBV29-1 with TRBJ1-2; D gene unclear. Germline V lookup: CDR1 SQVTM, CDR2 ANQGSEA. This CDR3 is 11 amino acids long. V was cut by 7 bases and J by 6 bases, with 12 bases left in between.

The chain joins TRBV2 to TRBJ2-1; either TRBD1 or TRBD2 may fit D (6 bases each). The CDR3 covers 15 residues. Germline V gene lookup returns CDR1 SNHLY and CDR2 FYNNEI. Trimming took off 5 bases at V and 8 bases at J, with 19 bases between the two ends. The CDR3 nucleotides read TGTGCCAGCAGTACCATTAGGGGGGCTGGCGATGAGCAGTTCTTC. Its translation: CASSTIRGAGDEQFF. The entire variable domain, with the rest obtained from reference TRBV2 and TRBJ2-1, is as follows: EPEVTQTPSHQVTQMGQEVILRCVPISNHLYFYWYRQILGQKVEFLVSFYNNEISEKSEIFDDQFSVERPDGSNFTLKIRSTKLEDSAMYFCASSTIRGAGDEQFFGPGTRLTVL.

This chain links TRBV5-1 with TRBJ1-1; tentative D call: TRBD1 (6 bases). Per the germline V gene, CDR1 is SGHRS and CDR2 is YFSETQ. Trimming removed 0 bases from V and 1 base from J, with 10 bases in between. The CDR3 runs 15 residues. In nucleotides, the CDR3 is TGCGCCAGCAGCTTGGTTATGGACAGGAACACTGAAGCTTTCTTT. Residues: CASSLVMDRNTEAFF. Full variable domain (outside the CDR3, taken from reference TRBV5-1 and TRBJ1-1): KAGVTQTPRYLIKTRGQQVTLSCSPISGHRSVSWYQQTPGQGLQFLFEYFSETQRNKGNFPGRFSGRQFSNSRSEMNVSTLELGDSALYLCASSLVMDRNTEAFFGQGTRLTVV.

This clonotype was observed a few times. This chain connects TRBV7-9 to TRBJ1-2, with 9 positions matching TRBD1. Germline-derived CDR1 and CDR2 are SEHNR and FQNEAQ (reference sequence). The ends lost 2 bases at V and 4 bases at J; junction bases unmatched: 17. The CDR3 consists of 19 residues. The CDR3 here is CASSLSVSGVKGQGYGYTF. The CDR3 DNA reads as TGTGCCAGCAGCTTAAGTGTCTCAGGAGTTAAGGGACAGGGCTATGGCTACACCTTC.

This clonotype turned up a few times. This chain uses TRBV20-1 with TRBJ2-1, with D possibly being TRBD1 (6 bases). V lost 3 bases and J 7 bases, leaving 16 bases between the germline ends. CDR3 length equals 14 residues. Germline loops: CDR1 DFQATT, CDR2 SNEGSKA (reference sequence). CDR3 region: CSASIETGLNEQFF. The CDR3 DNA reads TGCAGTGCTAGCATCGAAACAGGGTTGAATGAGCAGTTCTTC.

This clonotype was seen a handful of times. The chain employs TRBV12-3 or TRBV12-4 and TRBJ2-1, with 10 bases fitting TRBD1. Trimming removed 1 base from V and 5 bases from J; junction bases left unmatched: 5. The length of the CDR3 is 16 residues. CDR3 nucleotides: TGTGCCAGCAGTTTAGGACTGGGACAGGGGCACAATGAGCAGTTCTTC. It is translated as CASSLGLGQGHNEQFF.

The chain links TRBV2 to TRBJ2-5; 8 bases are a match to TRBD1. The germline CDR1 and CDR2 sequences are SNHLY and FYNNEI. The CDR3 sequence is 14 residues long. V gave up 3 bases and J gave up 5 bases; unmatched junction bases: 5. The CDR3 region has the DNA TGTGCCAGCAGTGATCGGACAGGGAGGGAGACCCAGTACTTC. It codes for CASSDRTGRETQYF.

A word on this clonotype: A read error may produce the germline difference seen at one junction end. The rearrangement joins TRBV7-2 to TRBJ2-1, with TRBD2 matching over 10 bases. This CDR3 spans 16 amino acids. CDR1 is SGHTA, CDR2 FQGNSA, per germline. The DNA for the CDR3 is TGTGACAGCAGCTTAGTCTCGGGAGCGGGGGGGAATGAGCAGTTCTTC. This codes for CDSSLVSGAGGNEQFF.

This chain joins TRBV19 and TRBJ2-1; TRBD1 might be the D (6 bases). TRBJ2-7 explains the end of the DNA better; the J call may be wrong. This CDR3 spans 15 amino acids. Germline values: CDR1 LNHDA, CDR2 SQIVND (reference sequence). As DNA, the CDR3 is TGTGCCAGTAGGCAAAGGGACACGGACCTCAATGAGCAGTACTTC. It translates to CASRQRDTDLNEQYF.

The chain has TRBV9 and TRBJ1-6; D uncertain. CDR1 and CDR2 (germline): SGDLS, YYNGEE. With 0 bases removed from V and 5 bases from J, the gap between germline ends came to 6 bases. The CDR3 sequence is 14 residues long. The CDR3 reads CASSVVGDNSPLHF. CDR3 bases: TGTGCCAGCAGCGTAGTCGGCGATAATTCACCCCTCCACTTT.

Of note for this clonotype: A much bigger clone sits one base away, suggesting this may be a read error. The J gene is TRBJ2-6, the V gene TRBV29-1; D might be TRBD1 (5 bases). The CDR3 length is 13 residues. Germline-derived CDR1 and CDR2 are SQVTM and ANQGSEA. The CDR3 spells CSVAQGGANVPTF. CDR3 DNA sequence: TGCAGCGTCGCGCAAGGTGGGGCCAACGTCCCGACTTTC.

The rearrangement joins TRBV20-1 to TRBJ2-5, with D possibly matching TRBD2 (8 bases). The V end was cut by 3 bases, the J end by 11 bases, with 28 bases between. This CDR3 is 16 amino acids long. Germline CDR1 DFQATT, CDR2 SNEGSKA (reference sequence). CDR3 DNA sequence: TGCAGTGCTAGTCGGACAGGTGCGGGGGGCCACAATGAGCAGTACTTC. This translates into CSASRTGAGGHNEQYF.

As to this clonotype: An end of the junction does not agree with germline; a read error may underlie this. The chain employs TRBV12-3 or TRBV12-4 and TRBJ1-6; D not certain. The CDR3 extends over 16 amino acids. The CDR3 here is CASSFRTSSYNSPLHF. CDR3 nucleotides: TGTGCCAGCAGTTTTCGGACGAGCTCCTATAATTCACCCCTCCATTTT.

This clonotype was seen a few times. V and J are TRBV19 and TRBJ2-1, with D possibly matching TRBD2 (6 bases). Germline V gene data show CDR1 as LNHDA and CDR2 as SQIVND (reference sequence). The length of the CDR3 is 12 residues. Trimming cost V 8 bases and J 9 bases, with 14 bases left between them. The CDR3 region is CASSPSGGEQFF. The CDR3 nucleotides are TGTGCCAGTTCCCCCTCCGGGGGTGAGCAGTTCTTC.

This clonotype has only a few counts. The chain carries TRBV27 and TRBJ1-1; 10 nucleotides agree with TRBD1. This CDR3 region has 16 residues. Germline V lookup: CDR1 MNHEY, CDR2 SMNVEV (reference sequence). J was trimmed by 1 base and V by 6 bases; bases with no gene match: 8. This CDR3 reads CASSRQGARGNTEAFF. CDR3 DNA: TGTGCCAGCAGCAGACAGGGGGCAAGAGGGAACACTGAAGCTTTCTTT.

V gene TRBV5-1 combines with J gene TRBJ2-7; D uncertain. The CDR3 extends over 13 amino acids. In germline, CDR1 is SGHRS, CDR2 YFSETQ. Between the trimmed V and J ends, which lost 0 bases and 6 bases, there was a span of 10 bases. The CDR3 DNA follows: TGCGCCAGCAGCTTGGTTAGCCCTGTCGAGCAGTACTTC. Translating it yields CASSLVSPVEQYF.

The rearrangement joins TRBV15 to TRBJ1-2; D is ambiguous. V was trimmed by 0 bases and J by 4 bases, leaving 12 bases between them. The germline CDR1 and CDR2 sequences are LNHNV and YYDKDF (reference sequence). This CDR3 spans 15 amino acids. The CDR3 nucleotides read TGTGCCACCAGCAGAGATCTCGGCAGAGTCTATGGCTACACCTTC. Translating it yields CATSRDLGRVYGYTF.

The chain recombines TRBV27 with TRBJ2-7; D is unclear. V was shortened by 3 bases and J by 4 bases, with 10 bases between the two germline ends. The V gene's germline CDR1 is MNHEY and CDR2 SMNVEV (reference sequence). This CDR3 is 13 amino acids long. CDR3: CASSLTPLYEQYF. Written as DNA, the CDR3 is TGTGCCAGCAGTTTGACACCCCTTTACGAGCAGTACTTC.

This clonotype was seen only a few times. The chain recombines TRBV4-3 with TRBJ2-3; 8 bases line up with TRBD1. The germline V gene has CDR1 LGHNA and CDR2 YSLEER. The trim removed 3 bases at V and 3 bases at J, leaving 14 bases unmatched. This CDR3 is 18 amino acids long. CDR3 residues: CASSQAGQGVNPTDTQYF. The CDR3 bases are TGCGCCAGCAGCCAGGCTGGACAGGGTGTAAATCCTACAGATACGCAGTATTTT.

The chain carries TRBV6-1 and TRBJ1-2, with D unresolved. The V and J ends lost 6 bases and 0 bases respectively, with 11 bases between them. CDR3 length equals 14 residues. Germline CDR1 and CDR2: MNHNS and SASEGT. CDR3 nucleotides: TGTGCCAGCAGGGCATGGAGAGCTAACTATGGCTACACCTTC. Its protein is CASRAWRANYGYTF.

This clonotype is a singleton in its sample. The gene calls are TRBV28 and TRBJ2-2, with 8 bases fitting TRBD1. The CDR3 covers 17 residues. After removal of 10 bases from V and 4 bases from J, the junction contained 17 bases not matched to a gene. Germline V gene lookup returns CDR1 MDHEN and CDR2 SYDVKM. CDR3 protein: CATQTPSTGVVTGELFF. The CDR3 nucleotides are TGTGCCACCCAAACCCCCTCGACAGGGGTAGTCACCGGGGAGCTGTTTTTT.

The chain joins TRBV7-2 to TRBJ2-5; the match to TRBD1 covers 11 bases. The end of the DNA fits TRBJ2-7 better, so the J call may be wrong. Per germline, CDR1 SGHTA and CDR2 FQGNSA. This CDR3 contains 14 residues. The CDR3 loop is CASSLDRGHYEQYF. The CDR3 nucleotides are TGTGCCAGCAGCTTGGACAGGGGGCACTACGAGCAGTACTTC.

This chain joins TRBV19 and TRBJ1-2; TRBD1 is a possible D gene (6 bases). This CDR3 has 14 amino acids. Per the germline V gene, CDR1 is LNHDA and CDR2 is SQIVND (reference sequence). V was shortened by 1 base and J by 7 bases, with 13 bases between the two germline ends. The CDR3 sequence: CASSIAGAPFGYTF. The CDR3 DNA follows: TGTGCCAGTAGTATAGCGGGGGCGCCTTTTGGCTACACCTTC.

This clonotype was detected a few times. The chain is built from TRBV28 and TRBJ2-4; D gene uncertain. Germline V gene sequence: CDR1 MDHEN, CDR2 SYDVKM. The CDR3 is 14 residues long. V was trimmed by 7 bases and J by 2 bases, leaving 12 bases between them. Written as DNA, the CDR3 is TGTGCCAGCAAAGCGACCGGTACCAAAAACATTCAGTACTTC. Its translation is CASKATGTKNIQYF.

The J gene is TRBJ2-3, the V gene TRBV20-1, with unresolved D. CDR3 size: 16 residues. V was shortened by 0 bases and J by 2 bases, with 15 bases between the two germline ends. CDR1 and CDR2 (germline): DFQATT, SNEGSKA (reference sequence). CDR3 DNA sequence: TGCAGTGCTAGAGATAGGTTAACTTCCCTCACAGATACGCAGTATTTT. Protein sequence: CSARDRLTSLTDTQYF.

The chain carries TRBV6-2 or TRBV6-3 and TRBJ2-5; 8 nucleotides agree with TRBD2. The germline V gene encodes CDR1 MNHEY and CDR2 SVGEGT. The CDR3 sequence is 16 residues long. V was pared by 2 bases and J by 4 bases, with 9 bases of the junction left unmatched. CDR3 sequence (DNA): TGTGCCAGCAGTTACGACGAACTAGCGGATTTAGAGACCCAGTACTTC. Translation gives CASSYDELADLETQYF.

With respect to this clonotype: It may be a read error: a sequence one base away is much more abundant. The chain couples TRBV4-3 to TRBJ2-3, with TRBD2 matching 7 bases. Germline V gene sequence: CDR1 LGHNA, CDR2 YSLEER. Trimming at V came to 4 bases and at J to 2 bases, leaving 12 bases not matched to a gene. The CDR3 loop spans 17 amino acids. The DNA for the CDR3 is TGCGCCAGCAGCCTAGATAACAGCGGGACTTACACAGATACGCAGTATTTT. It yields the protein CASSLDNSGTYTDTQYF.

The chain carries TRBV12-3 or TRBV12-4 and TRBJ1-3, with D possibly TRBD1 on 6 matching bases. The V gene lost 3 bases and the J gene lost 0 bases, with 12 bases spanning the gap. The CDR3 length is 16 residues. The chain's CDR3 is CASSFLGRGSGNTIYF. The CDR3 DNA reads TGTGCCAGCAGTTTTCTCGGCAGGGGCTCTGGAAACACCATATATTTT.